Detailed here is one T cell receptor (beta chain). Its specific antigen is unknown. One base away there is no much larger clone; base qualities are not given. The data were taken from a study of blood T cell repertoires in COVID-19 (dated by TCRdb to 2018 to 2020). As for the study more broadly: Collaborator samples came from the United States, Italy and Spain and covered acute and convalescent phases of COVID-19. The sample metadata nearly always contained a de-identified subject ID, COVID-19 status, age in years and sex. A freely available public database, intended as a resource for researchers studying the immune response to SARS-CoV-2, is where the repertoires were released. The samples were drawn from the first 160 participants of the ongoing ImmuneRACE study and from 1,254 subjects provided by 6 global collaborators. The material from the prospective study consisted of cDNA or gDNA derived from T cells, B-cell-depleted T cells, or PBMCs. Where available, HLA class I and class II types were taken from metadata supplied by the sample provider and were not determined by assay-based typing. The dataset comprised deeply sampled blood TCRbeta repertoires from subjects exposed to, actively infected with, or recovered from COVID-19.

At one collaborating source in Seattle, patients were enrolled during active infection and were followed longitudinally through the course of disease. The collaborating institutions used their own protocols to collect whole blood in K2EDTA tubes. For TCRbeta analysis, collaborator samples were shipped as frozen whole blood, as isolated PBMCs, or as DNA extracted from either sample type. TCRbeta CDR3 regions were amplified from genomic DNA by means of the immunoSEQ Assay, a bias-controlled multiplex PCR. The study's processing was this. Within the assay, amplification of reference gene primers was used to estimate how many nucleated cells each sample contained. To quantify the absolute abundance of each unique TCRbeta CDR3 rearrangement, sequence reads were collapsed and filtered. Productive Simpson clonality was computed per sample as the square root of Simpson's diversity index over productive rearrangements. The table was pulled from immuneACCESS by TCRdb, which kept in-frame rearrangements only. Such tables lose some clones; where checked, under half of the loss comes from unresolved V genes, and the rest has no known cause. That table furnishes V, J and clone size, whereas the DNA furnished D and trimming. The sample includes about 130,000 clones, with over 85% observed a single time. Clones ranked in the top ten supply roughly 4.5% of the sample.

Points the paper makes about the study in general: How much clinical and demographic metadata was included differed by source and by participant, and the metadata was provided uncurated.

The CDR3, cysteine through phenylalanine, is 17 amino acids long. Only the CDR3 DNA stays, 51 bases, in frame from base 1. As encoded in the germline V gene (reference sequence), CDR1 is SEHNR while CDR2 is FQNEAQ. V is pruned by 3 bases and J by 2 bases, leaving 9 bases of the junction without a gene match. The sample consisted of peripheral blood. The rearranged segments are TRBV7-9 and TRBJ2-3, and 9 bases in between align with TRBD2. The sequence was obtained from a man aged 55 to 69 with COVID-19, enrolled during active disease. The base sequence is TGTGCCAGCAGCTTCTCGATCGCGGGAGGGTCCACAGATACGCAGTATTTT. Its amino acids are CASSFSIAGGSTDTQYF.